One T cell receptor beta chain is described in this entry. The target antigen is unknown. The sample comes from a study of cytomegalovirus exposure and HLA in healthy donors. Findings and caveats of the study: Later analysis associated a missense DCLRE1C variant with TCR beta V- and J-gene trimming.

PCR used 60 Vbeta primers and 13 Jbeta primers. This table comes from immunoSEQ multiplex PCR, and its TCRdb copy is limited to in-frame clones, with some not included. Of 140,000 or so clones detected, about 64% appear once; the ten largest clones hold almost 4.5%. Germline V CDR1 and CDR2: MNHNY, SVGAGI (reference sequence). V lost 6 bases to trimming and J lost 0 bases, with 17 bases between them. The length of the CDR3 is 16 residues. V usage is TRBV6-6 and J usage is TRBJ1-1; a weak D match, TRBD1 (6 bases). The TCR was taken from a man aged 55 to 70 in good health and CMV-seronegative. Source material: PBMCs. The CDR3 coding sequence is TGTGCCAGCAGACCCAGCAGGGGTACCATGAACACTGAAGCTTTCTTT. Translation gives CASRPSRGTMNTEAFF.